This T cell receptor (beta chain) was captured by sequencing in a study of shared clonotypes between healthy human individuals. Donors comprised only Caucasian adults living in Nashville, Tennessee. Study-wide results and limits: Sorted-subset sequencing was shown by rarefaction to be incomplete despite large depth.

For each subset, genomic DNA was distributed in equal portions over several immunoSEQ plates. Clones were read by immunoSEQ multiplex PCR, and TCRdb kept only the in-frame ones, dropping some. The sample yields some 980,000 clones, around 80% seen once. Note on this clone: The antigen remains undetermined.

The sequencing input was memory CD4+ T cells sorted from blood. The sample's subset: CD45RA-negative fraction. This TCR derives from a man younger than 30 in good health.

In DNA form, the CDR3 reads TGCGCCAGCAGAGGCAGCCGCCAAGAGACCCAGTACTTC. Amino acids: CASRGSRQETQYF. The chain joins TRBV5-1 to TRBJ2-5; no firm D call. Trimming left V 5 bases short and J 1 base short, with 9 bases between. Germline CDR1 reads SGHRS; CDR2 reads YFSETQ. This CDR3 spans 13 amino acids.